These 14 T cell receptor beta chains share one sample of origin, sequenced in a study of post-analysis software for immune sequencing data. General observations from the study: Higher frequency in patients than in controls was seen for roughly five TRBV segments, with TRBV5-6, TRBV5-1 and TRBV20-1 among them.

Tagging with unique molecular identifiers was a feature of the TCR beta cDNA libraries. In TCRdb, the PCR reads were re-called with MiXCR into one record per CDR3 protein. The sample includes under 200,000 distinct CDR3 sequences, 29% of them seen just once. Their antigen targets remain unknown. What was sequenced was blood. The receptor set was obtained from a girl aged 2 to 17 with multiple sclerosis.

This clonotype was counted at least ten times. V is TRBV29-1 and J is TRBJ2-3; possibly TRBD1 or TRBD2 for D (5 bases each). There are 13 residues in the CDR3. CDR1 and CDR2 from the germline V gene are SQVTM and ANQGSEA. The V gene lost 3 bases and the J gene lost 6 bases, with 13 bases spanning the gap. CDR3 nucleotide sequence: TGCAGCGTTGACGGGGTCGGGGCGGATACGCAGTATTTT. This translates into CSVDGVGADTQYF.

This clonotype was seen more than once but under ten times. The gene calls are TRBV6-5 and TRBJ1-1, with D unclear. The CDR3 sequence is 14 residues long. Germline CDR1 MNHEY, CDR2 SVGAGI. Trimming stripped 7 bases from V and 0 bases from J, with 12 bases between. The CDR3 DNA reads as TGTGCCAGCACGAAAGTCGGATTGAACACTGAAGCTTTCTTT. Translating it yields CASTKVGLNTEAFF.

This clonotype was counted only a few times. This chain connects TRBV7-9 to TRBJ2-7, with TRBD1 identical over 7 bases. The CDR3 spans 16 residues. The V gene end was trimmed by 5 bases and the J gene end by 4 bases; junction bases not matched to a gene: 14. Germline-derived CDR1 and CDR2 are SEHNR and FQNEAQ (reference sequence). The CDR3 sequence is CASSPDRVLRAYEQYF. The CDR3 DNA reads TGTGCCAGCAGCCCAGACAGGGTTCTGAGGGCATACGAGCAGTACTTC.

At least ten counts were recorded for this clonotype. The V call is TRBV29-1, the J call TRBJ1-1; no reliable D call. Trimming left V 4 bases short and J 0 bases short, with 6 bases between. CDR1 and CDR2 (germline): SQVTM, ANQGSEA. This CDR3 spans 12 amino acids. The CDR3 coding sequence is TGCAGCGTTGGGAGATTGAACACTGAAGCTTTCTTT. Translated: CSVGRLNTEAFF.

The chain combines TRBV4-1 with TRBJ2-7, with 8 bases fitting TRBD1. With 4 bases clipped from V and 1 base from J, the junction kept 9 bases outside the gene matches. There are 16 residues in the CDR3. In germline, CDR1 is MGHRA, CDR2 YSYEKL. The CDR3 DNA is TGCGCCAGCAGCCCTCAGGGGGCGAGTATATCCTACGAGCAGTACTTC. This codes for CASSPQGASISYEQYF.

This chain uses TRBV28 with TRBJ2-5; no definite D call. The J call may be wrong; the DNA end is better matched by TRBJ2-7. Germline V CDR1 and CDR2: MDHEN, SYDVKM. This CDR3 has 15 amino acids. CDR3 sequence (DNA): TGTGCCAGCAGCTCCCGCGGTTTGAGGACCTACGAGCAGTACTTC. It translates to CASSSRGLRTYEQYF.

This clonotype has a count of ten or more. CDR3 loop: CASSLTDGAYNEQFF. The CDR3, as DNA: TGTGCCAGCAGCTTGACGGACGGGGCCTACAATGAGCAGTTCTTC. The chain carries TRBV7-6 and TRBJ2-1; tentatively, D is TRBD2 (5 bases). Germline lookup yields CDR1 SGHVS and CDR2 FNYEAQ. The length of the CDR3 is 15 residues. The V end was cut by 3 bases, the J end by 2 bases, with 11 bases between.

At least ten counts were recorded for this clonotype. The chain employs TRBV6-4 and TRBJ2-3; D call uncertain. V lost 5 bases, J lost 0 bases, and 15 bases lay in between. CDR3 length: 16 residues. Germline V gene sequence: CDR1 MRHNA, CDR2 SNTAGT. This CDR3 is CASSPGAMPSTDTQYF. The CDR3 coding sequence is TGTGCCAGCAGTCCCGGAGCAATGCCCAGCACAGATACGCAGTATTTT.

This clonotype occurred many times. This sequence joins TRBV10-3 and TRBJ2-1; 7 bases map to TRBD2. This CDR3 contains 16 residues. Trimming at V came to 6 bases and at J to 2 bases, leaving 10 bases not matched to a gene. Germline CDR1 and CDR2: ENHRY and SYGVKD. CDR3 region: CAISTTGTTTYNEQFF. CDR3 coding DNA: TGTGCCATCAGCACCACCGGGACTACGACCTACAATGAGCAGTTCTTC.

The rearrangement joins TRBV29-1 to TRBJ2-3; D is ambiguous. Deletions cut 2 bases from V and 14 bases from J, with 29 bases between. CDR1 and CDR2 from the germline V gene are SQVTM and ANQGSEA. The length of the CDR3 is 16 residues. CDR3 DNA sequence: TGCAGCGTTGAAAGACTGGAAGAAGCAACTAATGAAAAACTGTATTTT. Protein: CSVERLEEATNEKLYF.

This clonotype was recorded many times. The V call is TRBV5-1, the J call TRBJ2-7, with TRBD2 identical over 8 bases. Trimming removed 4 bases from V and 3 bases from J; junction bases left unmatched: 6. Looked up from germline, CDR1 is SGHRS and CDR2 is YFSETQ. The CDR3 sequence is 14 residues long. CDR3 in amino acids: CASSTRAGVYEQYF. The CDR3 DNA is TGCGCCAGCAGCACCAGAGCGGGAGTCTACGAGCAGTACTTC.

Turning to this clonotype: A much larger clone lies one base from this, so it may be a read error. The CDR3 loop is CSVVKLPNEQYF. Here the CDR3 DNA reads TGCAGCGTTGTAAAGCTACCGAATGAGCAGTACTTC. The chain uses TRBV29-1 and TRBJ2-5; D gene uncertain. V lost 4 bases and J 11 bases, leaving 17 bases between the germline ends. Germline CDR1 SQVTM, CDR2 ANQGSEA. This CDR3 has 12 amino acids.

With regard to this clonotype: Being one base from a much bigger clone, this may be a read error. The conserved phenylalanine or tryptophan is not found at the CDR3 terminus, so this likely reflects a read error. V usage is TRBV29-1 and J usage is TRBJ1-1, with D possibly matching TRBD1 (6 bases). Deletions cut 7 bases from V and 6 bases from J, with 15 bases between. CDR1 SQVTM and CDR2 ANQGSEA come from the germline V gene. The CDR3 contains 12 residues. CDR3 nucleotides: TGCAGCGCGTTTCGGGGGGGGCCTGAAGCTTTCTGT. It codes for CSAFRGGPEAFC.

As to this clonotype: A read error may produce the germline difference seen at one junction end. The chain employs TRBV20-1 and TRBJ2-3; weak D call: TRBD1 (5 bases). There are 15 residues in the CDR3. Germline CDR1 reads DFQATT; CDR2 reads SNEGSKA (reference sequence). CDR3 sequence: CSALETTKFTGTQYF. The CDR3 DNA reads TGCAGTGCTCTGGAGACAACAAAATTCACAGGTACGCAGTATTTT.